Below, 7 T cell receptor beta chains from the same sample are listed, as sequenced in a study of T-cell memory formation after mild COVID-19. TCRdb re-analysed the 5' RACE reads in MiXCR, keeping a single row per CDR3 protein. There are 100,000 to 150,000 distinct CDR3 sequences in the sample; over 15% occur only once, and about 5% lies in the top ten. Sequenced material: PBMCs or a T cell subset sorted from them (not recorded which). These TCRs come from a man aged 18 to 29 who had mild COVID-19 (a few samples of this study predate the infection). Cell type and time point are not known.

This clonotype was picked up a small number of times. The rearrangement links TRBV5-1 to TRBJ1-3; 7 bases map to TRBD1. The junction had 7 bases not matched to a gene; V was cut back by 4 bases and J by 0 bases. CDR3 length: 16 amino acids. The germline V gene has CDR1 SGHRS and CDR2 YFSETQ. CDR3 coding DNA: TGCGCCAGCAGCGGATACACAGGGGCCTCTGGAAACACCATATATTTT. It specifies CASSGYTGASGNTIYF.

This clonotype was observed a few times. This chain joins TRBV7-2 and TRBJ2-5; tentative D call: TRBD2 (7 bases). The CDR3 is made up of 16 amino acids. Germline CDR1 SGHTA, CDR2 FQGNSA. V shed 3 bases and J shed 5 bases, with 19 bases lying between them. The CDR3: CASSFSPRGAEETQYF. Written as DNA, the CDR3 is TGTGCCAGCAGCTTTAGCCCACGGGGGGCGGAGGAGACCCAGTACTTC.

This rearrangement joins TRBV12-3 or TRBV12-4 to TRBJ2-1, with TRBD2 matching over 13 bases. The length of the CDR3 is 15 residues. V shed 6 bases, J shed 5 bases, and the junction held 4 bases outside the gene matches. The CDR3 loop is CASSWGLAGNNEQFF. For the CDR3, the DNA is TGTGCCAGCAGCTGGGGACTAGCGGGGAACAATGAGCAGTTCTTC.

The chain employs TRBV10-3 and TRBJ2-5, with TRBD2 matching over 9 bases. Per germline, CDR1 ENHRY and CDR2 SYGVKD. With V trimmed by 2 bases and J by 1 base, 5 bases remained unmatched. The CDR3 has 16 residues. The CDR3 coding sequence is TGTGCCATCAGTGAGGGCCTAGCGGGATCCCAAGAGACCCAGTACTTC. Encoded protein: CAISEGLAGSQETQYF.

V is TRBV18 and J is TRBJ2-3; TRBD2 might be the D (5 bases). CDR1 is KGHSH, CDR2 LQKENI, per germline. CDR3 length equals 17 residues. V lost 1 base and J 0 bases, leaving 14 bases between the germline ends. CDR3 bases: TGTGCCAGCTCACCACGAGGAGGAGTTTATAGCACAGATACGCAGTATTTT. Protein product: CASSPRGGVYSTDTQYF. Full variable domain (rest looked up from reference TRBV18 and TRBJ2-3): NAGVMQNPRHLVRRRGQEARLRCSPMKGHSHVYWYRQLPEEGLKFMVYLQKENIIDESGMPKERFSAEFPKEGPSILRIQQVVRGDSAAYFCASSPRGGVYSTDTQYFGPGTRLTVL.

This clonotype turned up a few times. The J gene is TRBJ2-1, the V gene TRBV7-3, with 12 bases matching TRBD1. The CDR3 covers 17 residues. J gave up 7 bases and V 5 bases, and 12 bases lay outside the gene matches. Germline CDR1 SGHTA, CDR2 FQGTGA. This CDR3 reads CASSDVPGTGGGNEQFF. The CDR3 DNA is TGTGCCAGCAGCGACGTACCCGGGACAGGGGGCGGGAATGAGCAGTTCTTC.

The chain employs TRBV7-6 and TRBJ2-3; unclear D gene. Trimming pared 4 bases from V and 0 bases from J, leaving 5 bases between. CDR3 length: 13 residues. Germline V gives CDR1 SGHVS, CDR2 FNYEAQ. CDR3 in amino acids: CASSYTSTDTQYF. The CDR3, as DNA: TGTGCCAGCAGCTACACTAGCACAGATACGCAGTATTTT. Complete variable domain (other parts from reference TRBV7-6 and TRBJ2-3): GAGVSQSPRYKVTKRGQDVALRCDPISGHVSLYWYRQALGQGPEFLTYFNYEAQQDKSGLPNDRFSAERPEGSISTLTIQRTEQRDSAMYRCASSYTSTDTQYFGPGTRLTVL.